This TCR beta chain was obtained from a study of cytomegalovirus exposure and HLA in healthy donors listed by TCRdb under 2017. About the full investigation: An earlier analysis of a few hundred of the donors reported roughly 300 Gb of sequence data and around 120 million unique TCR beta sequences obtained from about 200 million T cells. The later analysis used no new phenotypic data to find candidate immune exposures, relying instead on TCR beta sequences and their occurrence across donors. High-throughput TCR immunosequencing, statistical association of individual TCRs with disease status, and machine learning were combined to predict cytomegalovirus infection status. Genome-wide SNP genotypes for about three fifths of the 666 donors were used in a later genetic analysis, which treated that subset as a discovery cohort. The number of typed donors differed by locus: roughly 629-630 for A, B, C, DRB1 and DQB1; approximately 540 for DQA1; 600 to 610 for DPA1; and 400 to 480 for DPB1. Several DR-DQ haplotypes were handled as single units for association and clustering, since linkage in the cohort was strong. Every repertoire in the discovery cohort had been generated on one and the same sequencing platform. Along with the roughly 700-subject first cohort, a separate validation cohort of approximately 110 different subjects was used. Of the roughly 410 genotyped donors, 75% to 85% were placed in the genetic ancestry cluster associated with self-reported Caucasian donors. Both class I and class II loci were covered by HLA typing, at four-digit resolution. To decide whether each TCR beta V gene segment behaved as functional or pseudogenic, an earlier analysis of some 580 of the donors relied on high-throughput TCR beta sequencing. Roughly 300 gigabases of sequencing data and roughly 81 million unique TCR sequences made up an early release that covered roughly 670 HLA-typed donors. To study patterns of TCR occurrence, a later analysis re-analyzed previously published TCR beta repertoires from 500 to 850 donors and added high-resolution HLA genotyping. The study used immunosequencing to profile the T cell repertoires of 666 subjects and linked those repertoires to cytomegalovirus serostatus. Among under 450 genotyped donors of the cohort, an average of approximately 230,000 unique TCR beta nucleotide sequences were sequenced per donor, 15% to 20% of them non-productive. Donor age, sex, ethnicity and CMV serostatus were compiled alongside the repertoire data. The study aimed to test whether cataloging public T cell receptors could reveal signatures of past pathogen exposure. What the authors observed across the whole study: The 87-base-pair reads could not distinguish some IMGT-functional V segments, including TRBV6-2 and TRBV6-3, so those segments were excluded. Because HLA typing was unavailable for some donors at each locus, only the typed subset was used in association tests. At a false discovery rate of 0.05, a later analysis linked around 15,000 TCR beta sequences to specific HLA alleles. Roughly uniform sequencing depth across donors was assumed in presence/absence analyses, although this assumption may not hold. In a later analysis, HLA-associated TCR beta chains were found to be more clonally expanded and to have lower generation probabilities than equally common non-associated chains. Immune exposure information for the cohort was limited to CMV serostatus. Linkage disequilibrium might explain the correlated functional status among segregating V segments, but an unknown experimental factor could not be excluded. An earlier analysis of approximately 540 of the donors showed that most TCR beta V segments appeared in productive rearrangements either about 87% or about 30% of the time, which broadly matched IMGT annotations. V-gene and J-gene trimming of TCR beta chains was associated with a missense DCLRE1C variant in a later genetic analysis, and the association was replicated in an independent cohort. A further reported finding was that TCR beta sequences accurately predicted the HLA-A and HLA-B alleles for most subjects in the first cohort. A total of 150 or so TCR beta chains were listed by the study as associated with cytomegalovirus. Roughly 15 rarely observed V segments, including chromosome 9 orphons, were excluded from the earlier analysis of about 600 of the donors because counts were too low. The classifier was reported to diagnose cytomegalovirus status with high specificity and sensitivity in both the original and validation cohorts. Across donors, most TCR sequences were observed very rarely, whereas some public TCRs were present in many individuals. A later genetic analysis reported fewer N-insertions in productive TCRs among donors in an Asian-associated ancestry cluster than the roughly 670-donor mean. According to a later analysis, most CMV-associated TCR beta chains appeared to be HLA-restricted, and the HLA associations seemed to be driven largely by CMV exposure. A later analysis reported that several top co-occurrence clusters appeared linked to parvovirus B19, influenza, CMV and Epstein-Barr virus. The authors suggested that the approach could potentially be generalized to other disease states and immunological phenotypes. Only TCR beta chains were sequenced in this cohort, and the absence of alpha or paired-chain data limited detectable features. In vitro tests confirmed that a few of the cytomegalovirus-associated TCR beta chains recognize cytomegalovirus antigens. A later analysis found that TCR association rates varied across HLA loci, with DRB1 alleles showing the most associated TCRs and HLA-C alleles the fewest. When HLA alleles, especially DR and DQ, strongly co-occurred, attributing TCR associations to individual alleles was difficult. A cluster of highly shared sequence variants was judged likely to represent a technical artifact of the sequencing pipeline.

Library method: the immunoSEQ multiplex PCR assay. A mixture of 60 forward primers for TCR Vbeta segments and 13 reverse primers for TCR Jbeta segments was used in the multiplex PCR. The CDR3 region of rearranged TCR beta genes was amplified from genomic DNA by a multiplex PCR assay. The Illumina HiSeq System was used to sequence the amplified TCR beta libraries as 87-base-pair reads. In the original analysis: Across the 670 or so repertoires, a later analysis counted 80 million or so unique TCR beta chains, roughly 11 million of which were shared by at least two donors. Raw reads were error-corrected and collapsed into unique sequences by a nearest-neighbor algorithm in which closely related sequences were merged to remove PCR and sequencing errors. Alignment of CDR3 sequences to IMGT reference sequences was used to assign V, D and J gene segments. For a sequence to be retained, at least a six-nucleotide match to both a V gene segment and a J gene segment was required. A rearrangement was called productive if the CDR3 had no stop codons and remained in frame with V and J, and every other rearrangement was called non-productive. Following IMGT convention, CDR3 was defined as the stretch from the second conserved V-encoded cysteine up to the conserved J-encoded phenylalanine. In an earlier analysis of approximately 590 of the donors, sequences lacking an unambiguous match to a single V gene segment were excluded. An earlier analysis of 587 of the donors called V segments functional above 56.7% productive rearrangements and segregating when the between-donor standard deviation exceeded 5%. A statistical classification framework was developed to diagnose cytomegalovirus status using the catalog of TCR beta chain sequences. In a later analysis, V and J genes were assigned by comparing TCR nucleotide sequences against IMGT/GENE-DB human TR gene sequences. The TCRdist pipeline was used in a later analysis to assign CDR3 sequences and most-parsimonious VDJ recombination scenarios. In a later analysis, each TCR beta chain was defined by its CDR3 amino acid sequence together with its V-gene family, and reads without a unique V-gene family were excluded. As a way to deal with suspected cross-contamination and a sequencing artifact, a later analysis dropped 592 nucleotide sequences that were highly shared and had low generation probability. For each public chain, a later analysis derived a clonal expansion index from normalized ranks of inferred template counts within each repertoire. A later analysis computed generation probabilities with a VDJ recombination model fitted to out-of-frame rearrangements, and checked the results against IGoR. Hypergeometric tests were used in a later analysis to score TCR-TCR, TCR-HLA and TCR-CMV co-occurrence, with a repertoire-size bias correction applied to the TCR pairs. A later analysis estimated false discovery rates by permuting HLA or CMV assignments 20 times. In a later analysis, co-occurring TCRs were grouped using DBSCAN, and TCRdist sequence similarity was added for clustering within HLA-allele-positive subsets. Repertoires with fewer than 30,000 or more than 120,000 public chains were left out of co-occurrence clustering, as were a handful of repertoires with anomalous nucleotide sharing. As stored in TCRdb, this immuneACCESS dataset retains in-frame rearrangements with V and J assigned. A fraction of the clones does not appear; measured against another copy, unresolved V genes explain less than half of the discrepancy, and the remainder lacks a known reason. V and J calls plus clone size are reproduced from that table; the DNA served to infer D and trimming. The sample table lists some 130,000 clones, about 80% of them with a count of one. The ten biggest clones cover roughly 6.8% of the sample.

The cohort consisted of 600 to 700 healthy bone marrow donors. All cohort members were sampled while nominally healthy, although unrecorded immune exposures were likely present. The donor was CMV seropositive and was included in the group of around 300 seropositive cohort members. Every donor gave a peripheral blood sample, and the peripheral blood mononuclear cells from that sample were used for TCR beta sequencing. Genomic DNA was extracted from the blood cell samples with the Qiagen DNeasy Blood Extraction Kit. The CDR3 measures 16 amino acids from cysteine to phenylalanine. The retained sequence is limited to the CDR3, 48 bases, with the frame set at the first base. The junction shows trimming of 5 bases on V and 1 base on J, and the gene matches do not reach 9 bases of it. Looking up the germline V gene (reference sequence) yields CDR1 MNHNY and CDR2 SVGAGI. In regard to this clone: The antigen it binds to is not known. No much larger clonotype is one base removed from it; base qualities were not supplied.

The V and J genes are TRBV6-6 and TRBJ1-1; 8 bases in between match TRBD1. The receptor was isolated from a man aged 35 to 55 in good health and CMV-seropositive. Sequenced sample: PBMCs. The CDR3 protein is CASSPPRTGRNTEAFF. The nucleotides are TGTGCCAGCAGTCCCCCCAGGACAGGGCGGAACACTGAAGCTTTCTTT.